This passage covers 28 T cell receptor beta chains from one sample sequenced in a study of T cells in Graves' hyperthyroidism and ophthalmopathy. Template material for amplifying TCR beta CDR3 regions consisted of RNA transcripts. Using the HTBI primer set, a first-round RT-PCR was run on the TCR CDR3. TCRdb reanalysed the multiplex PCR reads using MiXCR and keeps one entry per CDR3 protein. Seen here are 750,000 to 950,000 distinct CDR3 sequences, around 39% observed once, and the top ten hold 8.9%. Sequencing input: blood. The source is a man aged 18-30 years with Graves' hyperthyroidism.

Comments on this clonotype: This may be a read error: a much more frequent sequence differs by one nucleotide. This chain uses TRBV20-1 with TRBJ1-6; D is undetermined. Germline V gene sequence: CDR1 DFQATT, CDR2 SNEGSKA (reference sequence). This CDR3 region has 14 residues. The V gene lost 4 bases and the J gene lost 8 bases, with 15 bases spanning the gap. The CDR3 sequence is CSAIVWSSDSPLHF. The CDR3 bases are TGCAGTGCTATAGTTTGGTCTTCGGATTCACCCCTCCACTTT.

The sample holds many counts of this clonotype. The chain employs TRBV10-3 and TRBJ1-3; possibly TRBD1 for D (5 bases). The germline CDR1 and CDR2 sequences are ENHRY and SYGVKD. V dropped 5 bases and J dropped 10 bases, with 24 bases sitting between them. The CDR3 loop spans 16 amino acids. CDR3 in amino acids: CAISSSKGDSEGTIYF. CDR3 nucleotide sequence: TGTGCCATCAGTTCTAGCAAAGGGGACTCGGAGGGAACCATATATTTT.

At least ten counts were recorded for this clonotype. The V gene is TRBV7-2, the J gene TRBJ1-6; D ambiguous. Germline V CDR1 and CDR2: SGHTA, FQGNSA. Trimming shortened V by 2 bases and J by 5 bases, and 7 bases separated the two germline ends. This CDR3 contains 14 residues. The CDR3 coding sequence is TGTGCCAGCAGCTTACCCCAGAATAATTCACCCCTCCACTTT. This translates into CASSLPQNNSPLHF.

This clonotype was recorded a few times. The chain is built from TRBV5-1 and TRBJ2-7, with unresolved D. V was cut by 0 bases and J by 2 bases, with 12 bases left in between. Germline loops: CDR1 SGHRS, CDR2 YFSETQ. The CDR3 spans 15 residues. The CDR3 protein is CASSLVRSAPYEQYF. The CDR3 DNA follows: TGCGCCAGCAGCTTGGTTCGGTCAGCCCCCTACGAGCAGTACTTC.

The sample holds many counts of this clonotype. In nucleotides, the CDR3 is TGCAGCGTTGATGCTAGCGGGGCGGGCACCGGGGAGCTGTTTTTT. Translating it yields CSVDASGAGTGELFF. The V call is TRBV29-1, the J call TRBJ2-2; 9 bases align to TRBD2. This CDR3 has 15 amino acids. Germline loops: CDR1 SQVTM, CDR2 ANQGSEA. After removal of 3 bases from V and 4 bases from J, the junction contained 6 bases not matched to a gene.

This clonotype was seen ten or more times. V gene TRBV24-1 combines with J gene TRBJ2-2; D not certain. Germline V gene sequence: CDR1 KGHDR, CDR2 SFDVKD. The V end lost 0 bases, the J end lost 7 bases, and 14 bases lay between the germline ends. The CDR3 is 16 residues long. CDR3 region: CATSDLGDVVDGELFF. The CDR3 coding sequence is TGTGCCACCAGTGATTTGGGGGATGTAGTCGACGGGGAGCTGTTTTTT.

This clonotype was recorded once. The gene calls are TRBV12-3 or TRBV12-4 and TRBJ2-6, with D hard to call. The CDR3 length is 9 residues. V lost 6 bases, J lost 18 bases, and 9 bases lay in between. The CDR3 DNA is TGTGCCAGCAGCGACGGTCGGACTTTC. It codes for CASSDGRTF.

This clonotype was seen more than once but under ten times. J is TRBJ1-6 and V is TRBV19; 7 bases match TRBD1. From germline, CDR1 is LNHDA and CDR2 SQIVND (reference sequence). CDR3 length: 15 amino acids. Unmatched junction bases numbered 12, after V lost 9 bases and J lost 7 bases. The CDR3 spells CASTIARDRNSPLHF. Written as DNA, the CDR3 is TGTGCCAGCACTATCGCCCGGGACAGAAATTCACCCCTCCACTTT.

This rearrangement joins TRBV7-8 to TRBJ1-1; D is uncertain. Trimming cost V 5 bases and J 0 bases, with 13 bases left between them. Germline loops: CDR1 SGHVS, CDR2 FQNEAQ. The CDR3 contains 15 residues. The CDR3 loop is CASSQQRPMNTEAFF. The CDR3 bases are TGTGCCAGCAGCCAACAGAGGCCGATGAACACTGAAGCTTTCTTT.

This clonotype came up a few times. The CDR3 nucleotides read TGTGCCAGTTCCGCCAGCAGTTTCTATAATTCACCCCTCCACTTT. Protein sequence: CASSASSFYNSPLHF. The chain carries TRBV27 and TRBJ1-6; no firm D call. The CDR3 totals 15 residues. The V end lost 9 bases, the J end lost 3 bases, and 15 bases lay between the germline ends. Germline V lookup: CDR1 MNHEY, CDR2 SMNVEV (reference sequence).

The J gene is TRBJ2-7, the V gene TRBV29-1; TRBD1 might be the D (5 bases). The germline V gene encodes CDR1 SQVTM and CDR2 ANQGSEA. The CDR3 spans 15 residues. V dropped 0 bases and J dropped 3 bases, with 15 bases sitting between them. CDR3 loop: CSVEDRAGNLYEQYF. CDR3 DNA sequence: TGCAGCGTTGAAGATCGGGCAGGGAACCTCTACGAGCAGTACTTC.

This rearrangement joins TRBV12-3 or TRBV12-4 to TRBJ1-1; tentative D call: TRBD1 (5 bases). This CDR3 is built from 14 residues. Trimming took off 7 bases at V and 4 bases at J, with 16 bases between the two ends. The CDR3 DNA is TGTGCCAGCACCCACCGGCAGGGCCCCACTGAAGCTTTCTTT. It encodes CASTHRQGPTEAFF.

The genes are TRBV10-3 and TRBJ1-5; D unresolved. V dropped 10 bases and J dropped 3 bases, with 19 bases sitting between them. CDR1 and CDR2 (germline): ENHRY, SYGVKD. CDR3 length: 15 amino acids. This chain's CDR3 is CASSPPLVANQPQHF. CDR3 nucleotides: TGTGCCAGCAGCCCCCCCCTGGTCGCCAATCAGCCCCAGCATTTT.

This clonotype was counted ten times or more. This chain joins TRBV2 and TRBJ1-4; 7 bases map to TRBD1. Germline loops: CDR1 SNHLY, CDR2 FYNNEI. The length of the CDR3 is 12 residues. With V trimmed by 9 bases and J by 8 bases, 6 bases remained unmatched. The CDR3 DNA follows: TGTGCCAGTCGACAGGGTTCGGAAAAACTGTTTTTT. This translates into CASRQGSEKLFF.

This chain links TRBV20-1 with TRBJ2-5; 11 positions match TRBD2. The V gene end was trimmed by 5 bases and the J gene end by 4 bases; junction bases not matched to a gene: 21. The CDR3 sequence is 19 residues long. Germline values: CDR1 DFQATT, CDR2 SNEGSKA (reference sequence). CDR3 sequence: CSAWIDSGGGALGLETQYF. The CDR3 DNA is TGCAGTGCTTGGATAGATAGCGGGGGGGGCGCTTTAGGTTTAGAGACCCAGTACTTC.

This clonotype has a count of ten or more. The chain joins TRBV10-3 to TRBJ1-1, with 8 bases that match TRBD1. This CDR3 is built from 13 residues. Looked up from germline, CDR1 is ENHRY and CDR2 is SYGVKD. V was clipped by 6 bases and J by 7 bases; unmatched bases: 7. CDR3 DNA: TGTGCCATCAGCCAGGGGGCTCGAGGTGAAGCTTTCTTT. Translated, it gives CAISQGARGEAFF.

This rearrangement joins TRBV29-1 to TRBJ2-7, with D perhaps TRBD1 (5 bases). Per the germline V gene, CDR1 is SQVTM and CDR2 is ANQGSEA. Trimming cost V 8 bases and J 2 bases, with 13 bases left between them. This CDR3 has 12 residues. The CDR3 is CSLAGMAYEQYF. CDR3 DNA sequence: TGCAGCTTAGCAGGGATGGCCTACGAGCAGTACTTC.

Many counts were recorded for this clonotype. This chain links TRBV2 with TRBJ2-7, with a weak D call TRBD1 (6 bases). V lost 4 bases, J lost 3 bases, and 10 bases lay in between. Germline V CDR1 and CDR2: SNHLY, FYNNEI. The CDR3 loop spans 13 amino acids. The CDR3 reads CASSAQGLYEQYF. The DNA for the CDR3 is TGTGCCAGCAGTGCACAGGGTCTCTACGAGCAGTACTTC. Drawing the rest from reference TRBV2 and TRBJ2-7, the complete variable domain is EPEVTQTPSHQVTQMGQEVILRCVPISNHLYFYWYRQILGQKVEFLVSFYNNEISEKSEIFDDQFSVERPDGSNFTLKIRSTKLEDSAMYFCASSAQGLYEQYFGPGTRLTVT.

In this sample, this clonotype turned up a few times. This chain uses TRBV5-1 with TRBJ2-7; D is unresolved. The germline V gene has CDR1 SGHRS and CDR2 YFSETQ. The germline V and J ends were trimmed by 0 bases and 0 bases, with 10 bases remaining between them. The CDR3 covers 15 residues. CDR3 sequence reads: CASSLVWGLSYEQYF. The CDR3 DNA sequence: TGCGCCAGCAGCTTGGTGTGGGGTCTCTCCTACGAGCAGTACTTC.

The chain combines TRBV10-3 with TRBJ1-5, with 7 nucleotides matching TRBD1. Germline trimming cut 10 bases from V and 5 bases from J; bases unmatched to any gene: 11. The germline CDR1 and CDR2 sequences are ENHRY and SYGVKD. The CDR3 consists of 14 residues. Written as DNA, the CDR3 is TGTGCCAGCAGACGGGACAGTCAAGATCAGCCCCAGCATTTT. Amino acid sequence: CASRRDSQDQPQHF.

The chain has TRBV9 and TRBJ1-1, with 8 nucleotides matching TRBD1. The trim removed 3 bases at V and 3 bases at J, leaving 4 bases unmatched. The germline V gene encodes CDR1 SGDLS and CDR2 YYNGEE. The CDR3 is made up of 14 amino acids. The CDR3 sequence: CASSAQGVDTEAFF. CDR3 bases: TGTGCCAGCAGCGCACAGGGGGTCGACACTGAAGCTTTCTTT.

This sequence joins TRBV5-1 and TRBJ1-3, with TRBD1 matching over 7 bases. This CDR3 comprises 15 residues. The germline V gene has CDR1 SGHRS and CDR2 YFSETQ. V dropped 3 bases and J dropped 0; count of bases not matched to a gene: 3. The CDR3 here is CASSSTGSSGNTIYF. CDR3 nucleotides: TGCGCCAGCAGCTCGACAGGGAGCTCTGGAAACACCATATATTTT.

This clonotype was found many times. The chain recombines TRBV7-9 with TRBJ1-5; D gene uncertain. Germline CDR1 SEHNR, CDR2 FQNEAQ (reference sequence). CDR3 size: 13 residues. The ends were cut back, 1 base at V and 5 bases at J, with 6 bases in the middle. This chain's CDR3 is CASSLGEDQPQHF. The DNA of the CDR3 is TGTGCCAGCAGCTTAGGTGAGGATCAGCCCCAGCATTTT.

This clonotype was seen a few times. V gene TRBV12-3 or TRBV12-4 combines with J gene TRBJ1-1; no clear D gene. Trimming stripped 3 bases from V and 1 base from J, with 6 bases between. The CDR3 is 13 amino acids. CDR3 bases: TGTGCCAGCAGTTTGATGGAGAACACTGAAGCTTTCTTT. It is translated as CASSLMENTEAFF.

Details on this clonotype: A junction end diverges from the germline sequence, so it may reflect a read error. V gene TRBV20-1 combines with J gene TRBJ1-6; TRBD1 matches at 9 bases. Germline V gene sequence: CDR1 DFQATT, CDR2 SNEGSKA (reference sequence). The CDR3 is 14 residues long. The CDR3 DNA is TGCAGTGCTGGGACAGGGATCCTTAATCCACCCCTCCACTTT. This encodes CSAGTGILNPPLHF.

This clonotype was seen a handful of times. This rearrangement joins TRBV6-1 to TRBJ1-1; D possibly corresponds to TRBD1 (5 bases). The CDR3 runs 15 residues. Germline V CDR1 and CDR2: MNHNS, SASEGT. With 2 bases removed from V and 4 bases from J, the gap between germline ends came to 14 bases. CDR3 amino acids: CASSELEGAGTEAFF. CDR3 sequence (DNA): TGTGCCAGCAGTGAACTAGAAGGGGCTGGCACTGAAGCTTTCTTT.

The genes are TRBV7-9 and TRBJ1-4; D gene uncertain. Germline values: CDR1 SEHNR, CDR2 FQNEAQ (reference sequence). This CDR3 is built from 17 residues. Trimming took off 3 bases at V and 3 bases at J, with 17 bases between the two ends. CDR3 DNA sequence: TGTGCCAGCAGCTTCACCCAGCGGCCCAGCGCTAATGAAAAACTGTTTTTT. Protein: CASSFTQRPSANEKLFF.

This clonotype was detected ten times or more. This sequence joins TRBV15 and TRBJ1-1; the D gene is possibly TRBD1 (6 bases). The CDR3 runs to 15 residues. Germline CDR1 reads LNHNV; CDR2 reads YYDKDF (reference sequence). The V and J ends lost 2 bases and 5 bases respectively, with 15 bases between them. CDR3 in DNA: TGTGCCACCAGCAGACCAGAAGGGGGGGGAACTGAAGCTTTCTTT. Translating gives CATSRPEGGGTEAFF.